This T cell receptor beta chain stems from a study of T-cell reconstitution after alpha-beta-depleted transplantation in children. For TCRbeta, the library was prepared with unique molecular identifiers. One entry per CDR3 protein, called by TCRdb with MiXCR from the PCR reads. The sample records about 500,000 distinct CDR3 sequences, around a third being singletons. Sequenced material: PBMCs from the stem cell graft donor, taken from the stem cell graft. This TCR was recovered from a human donor who donated a stem cell graft to a child with aplastic anemia.

This CDR3 reads CASSQGGQGAGTEAFF. The DNA for the CDR3 is TGCGCCAGCAGCCAAGGCGGCCAGGGGGCAGGCACTGAAGCTTTCTTT. The rearrangement uses TRBV4-3 and TRBJ1-1, with 8 positions matching TRBD1. This CDR3 has 16 amino acids. Germline V gene sequence: CDR1 LGHNA, CDR2 YSLEER. V gave up 1 base and J gave up 4 bases; unmatched junction bases: 8.